These 27 T cell receptor beta chains share one sample of origin, sequenced in a study of identical twins. Each CDR3 protein gets one entry after TCRdb re-called the 5' RACE reads with MiXCR. The data hold around 570,000 distinct CDR3 sequences, with roughly 9.9% observed a single time. A further study also used this sample, focusing on yellow fever vaccine responses in identical twins.

Specimen: PBMCs. The source is a woman under 30 in good health.

The chain joins TRBV5-1 to TRBJ2-2; 7 bases line up with TRBD1. The CDR3 has 17 residues. CDR1 is SGHRS and CDR2 is YFSETQ in the germline V gene. J was trimmed by 1 base and V by 1 base; bases with no gene match: 7. The CDR3 spells CASSLNVDRLNTGELFF. The CDR3 coding sequence is TGCGCCAGCAGCTTGAATGTGGACAGGCTGAACACCGGGGAGCTGTTTTTT.

This clonotype was detected a few times. Just one base apart from a much larger clone, this may be a read error. The chain carries TRBV2 and TRBJ1-1; maybe TRBD1 (6 bases). Looked up from germline, CDR1 is SNHLY and CDR2 is FYNNEI. There are 13 residues in the CDR3. V lost 7 bases to trimming and J lost 1 base, with 10 bases between them. CDR3 DNA sequence: TGTGCCAGCATCCGGACAGAGAACACTGAAGCTTTCTTT. It codes for CASIRTENTEAFF.

In its sample, this clonotype was seen many times. The chain is built from TRBV29-1 and TRBJ2-2; weak D call: TRBD1 (6 bases). Germline V gene lookup returns CDR1 SQVTM and CDR2 ANQGSEA. The CDR3 runs 14 residues. With 3 bases removed from V and 2 bases from J, the gap between germline ends came to 10 bases. DNA of the CDR3: TGCAGCGTTGAGGGGGCGAGAAACACCGGGGAGCTGTTTTTT. It is translated as CSVEGARNTGELFF.

In its sample, this clonotype was seen a few times. J is TRBJ1-2 and V is TRBV3-1, with 8 bases identical to TRBD1. CDR1 LGHDT and CDR2 YNNKEL come from the germline V gene (reference sequence). The CDR3 runs 13 residues. The V and J ends lost 6 bases and 2 bases, in that order; junction bases with no gene match: 2. DNA for the CDR3: TGTGCCAGCAGAGACAGGGGCAACTATGGCTACACCTTC. The encoded protein is CASRDRGNYGYTF.

This clonotype was seen a few times. This chain links TRBV12-3 or TRBV12-4 with TRBJ2-3, with 7 bases fitting TRBD1. Unmatched junction bases numbered 7, after V lost 6 bases and J lost 4 bases. This CDR3 comprises 14 residues. CDR3 amino acids: CASSPGQPADTQYF. CDR3 coding DNA: TGTGCCAGCAGCCCGGGACAGCCCGCAGATACGCAGTATTTT.

Only a few counts were recorded for this clonotype. This rearrangement joins TRBV12-3 or TRBV12-4 to TRBJ2-1, with a tentative D call TRBD1 (6 bases). The CDR3 sequence is 13 residues long. Trimming cost V 5 bases and J 10 bases, with 15 bases left between them. CDR3: CASSIQAGTEQFF. The CDR3 DNA sequence: TGTGCCAGCAGTATTCAAGCCGGGACAGAGCAGTTCTTC.

This rearrangement joins TRBV13 to TRBJ2-3, with a possible D match to TRBD2 (5 bases). CDR3 length: 14 amino acids. With 7 bases removed from V and 0 bases from J, the gap between germline ends came to 11 bases. Germline V gene data show CDR1 as PRHDT and CDR2 as FYEKMQ (reference sequence). The CDR3 nucleotides read TGTGCCAGCAAAGCGGCTACTAGCACAGATACGCAGTATTTT. This codes for CASKAATSTDTQYF.

This clonotype was found a few times. The chain couples TRBV20-1 to TRBJ2-3; possibly TRBD1 or TRBD2 for D (6 bases each). CDR3 length equals 14 residues. Germline CDR1 and CDR2: DFQATT and SNEGSKA (reference sequence). V dropped 7 bases and J dropped 2 bases, with 16 bases sitting between them. CDR3 sequence: CSVKRGAITDTQYF. CDR3 in DNA: TGCAGTGTTAAAAGGGGGGCAATCACAGATACGCAGTATTTT.

The chain carries TRBV20-1 and TRBJ1-6; 8 bases are shared with TRBD1. The germline V gene has CDR1 DFQATT and CDR2 SNEGSKA (reference sequence). This CDR3 contains 14 residues. J was trimmed by 5 bases and V by 6 bases; bases with no gene match: 6. The CDR3 protein is CSASRDRHNSPLHF. DNA of the CDR3: TGCAGTGCCTCCAGGGACAGGCATAATTCACCCCTCCACTTT.

This clonotype has only a few counts. This rearrangement joins TRBV5-1 to TRBJ2-7, with TRBD2 matching over 7 bases. The CDR3 is 15 residues long. Trimming took 3 bases from V and 3 from J; bases not matched to a gene: 9. Germline values: CDR1 SGHRS, CDR2 YFSETQ. CDR3 in amino acids: CASSSGGLIGYEQYF. The CDR3 bases are TGCGCCAGCAGCTCTGGGGGACTAATCGGCTACGAGCAGTACTTC. Variable domain in full (rest from reference TRBV5-1 and TRBJ2-7): KAGVTQTPRYLIKTRGQQVTLSCSPISGHRSVSWYQQTPGQGLQFLFEYFSETQRNKGNFPGRFSGRQFSNSRSEMNVSTLELGDSALYLCASSSGGLIGYEQYFGPGTRLTVT.

V gene TRBV7-9 combines with J gene TRBJ2-5; the match to TRBD1 covers 7 bases. Germline V lookup: CDR1 SEHNR, CDR2 FQNEAQ (reference sequence). The CDR3 length is 15 residues. V trimming: 4 bases; J trimming: 0 bases; junction bases outside the gene matches: 5. CDR3 in DNA: TGTGCCAGCAGCTCCTCCGGGACAGACCAAGAGACCCAGTACTTC. Translation gives CASSSSGTDQETQYF. Full variable domain (missing parts from reference TRBV7-9 and TRBJ2-5): DTGVSQNPRHKITKRGQNVTFRCDPISEHNRLYWYRQTLGQGPEFLTYFQNEAQLEKSRLLSDRFSAERPKGSFSTLEIQRTEQGDSAMYLCASSSSGTDQETQYFGPGTRLLVL.

This clonotype was seen repeatedly, ten times or more. This sequence joins TRBV19 and TRBJ1-1; 9 bases are shared with TRBD1. V dropped 8 bases and J dropped 7; count of bases not matched to a gene: 5. Germline V gene sequence: CDR1 LNHDA, CDR2 SQIVND (reference sequence). The CDR3 is made up of 12 amino acids. The CDR3 bases are TGTGCCAGTGACAGGGGGTTAGGTGAAGCTTTCTTT. Amino acid sequence: CASDRGLGEAFF. The full variable domain, rest sourced from reference TRBV19 and TRBJ1-1, is DGGITQSPKYLFRKEGQNVTLSCEQNLNHDAMYWYRQDPGQGLRLIYYSQIVNDFQKGDIAEGYSVSREKKESFPLTVTSAQKNPTAFYLCASDRGLGEAFFGQGTRLTVV.

This clonotype has only a few counts. This chain uses TRBV11-1 with TRBJ2-1; 7 nucleotides align to TRBD2. V shed 5 bases and J 8 bases; nucleotides not matched to a gene: 12. This CDR3 region has 15 residues. CDR1 is SGHAT and CDR2 is FQDESV in the germline V gene (reference sequence). The CDR3: CASSPFPTSADEQFF. The CDR3 DNA is TGTGCCAGCAGCCCATTCCCAACTAGCGCGGATGAGCAGTTCTTC.

This clonotype has ten or more counts. This sequence joins TRBV28 and TRBJ2-1; 12 bases are shared with TRBD2. The CDR3 spans 15 residues. Germline-derived CDR1 and CDR2 are MDHEN and SYDVKM. After removal of 5 bases from V and 4 bases from J, the junction contained 3 bases not matched to a gene. Here the CDR3 reads CASSRTSGIYNEQFF. CDR3 nucleotide sequence: TGTGCCAGCAGTAGGACTAGCGGGATATACAATGAGCAGTTCTTC.

This clonotype was seen only a few times. This chain links TRBV7-8 with TRBJ2-3; weak D call: TRBD1 (6 bases). The CDR3 consists of 15 residues. The ends were cut back, 2 bases at V and 3 bases at J, with 12 bases in the middle. Germline V gene sequence: CDR1 SGHVS, CDR2 FQNEAQ. This chain's CDR3 is CASSLSYRETDTQYF. CDR3 sequence (DNA): TGTGCCAGCAGCTTATCGTACAGGGAGACAGATACGCAGTATTTT.

Many counts were recorded for this clonotype. The V call is TRBV12-3 or TRBV12-4, the J call TRBJ1-2; TRBD1 might be the D (5 bases). The CDR3 loop spans 14 amino acids. Between the trimmed V and J ends, which lost 1 base and 0 bases, there was a span of 6 bases. CDR3 in DNA: TGTGCCAGCAGTTTAGGACAGTCTAACTATGGCTACACCTTC. As protein: CASSLGQSNYGYTF.

This chain joins TRBV18 and TRBJ1-5; D is perhaps TRBD1 (6 bases). This CDR3 has 14 residues. Trimming took off 3 bases at V and 4 bases at J, with 10 bases between the two ends. Germline V gene lookup returns CDR1 KGHSH and CDR2 LQKENI. The DNA for the CDR3 is TGTGCCAGCTCACCGGAAGGGGGGAATCAGCCCCAGCATTTT. It codes for CASSPEGGNQPQHF.

This clonotype was seen ten or more times. The J gene is TRBJ2-1, the V gene TRBV4-3; no clear D gene. This CDR3 contains 13 residues. V gave up 4 bases and J gave up 8 bases, with 12 bases separating them. Germline assignment: CDR1 LGHNA and CDR2 YSLEER. In DNA form, the CDR3 reads TGCGCCAGCAGCCTAAGGGTGAGAGATGAGCAGTTCTTC. Translation: CASSLRVRDEQFF.

This rearrangement joins TRBV6-2 or TRBV6-3 to TRBJ2-3; D could derive from TRBD1 or TRBD2 (5 bases each). Trimming took off 2 bases at V and 4 bases at J, with 10 bases between the two ends. This CDR3 is 14 amino acids long. Germline V gene data show CDR1 as MNHEY and CDR2 as SVGEGT. The CDR3 sequence: CASSYIRDPDTQYF. CDR3 nucleotide sequence: TGTGCCAGCAGTTACATCCGGGACCCAGATACGCAGTATTTT.

This clonotype showed up many times. This sequence joins TRBV7-2 and TRBJ2-5, with 7 bases matching TRBD2. From germline, CDR1 is SGHTA and CDR2 FQGNSA. This CDR3 is built from 14 residues. J was trimmed by 5 bases and V by 2 bases; bases with no gene match: 5. CDR3 DNA sequence: TGTGCCAGCAGCTTAATGAGGGGAGGGGAGACCCAGTACTTC. Protein product: CASSLMRGGETQYF.

This clonotype appeared many times. The V and J genes are TRBV7-9 and TRBJ1-6; the D is unclear. V was shortened by 2 bases and J by 0 bases, with 5 bases between the two germline ends. Germline values: CDR1 SEHNR, CDR2 FQNEAQ (reference sequence). The CDR3 runs to 15 residues. CDR3 in DNA: TGTGCCAGCAGCTTAACCAGCTCCTATAATTCACCCCTCCACTTT. It translates to CASSLTSSYNSPLHF.

The chain joins TRBV7-3 to TRBJ2-5; possibly TRBD2 for D (6 bases). Trimming pared 1 base from V and 0 bases from J, leaving 9 bases between. This CDR3 comprises 15 residues. The germline V gene encodes CDR1 SGHTA and CDR2 FQGTGA. The CDR3 here is CASSLMAGYQETQYF. The CDR3 DNA sequence: TGTGCCAGCAGCTTAATGGCGGGGTACCAAGAGACCCAGTACTTC.

J is TRBJ2-7 and V is TRBV29-1, with D uncertain. V was trimmed by 5 bases and J by 2 bases, leaving 10 bases between them. CDR1 is SQVTM, CDR2 ANQGSEA, per germline. This CDR3 has 12 amino acids. The CDR3 DNA follows: TGCAGCGTTATTCGGACCCCCTACGAGCAGTACTTC. Its protein product is CSVIRTPYEQYF.

V is TRBV4-2 and J is TRBJ2-7; 14 bases align to TRBD2. V lost 4 bases and J lost 5; bases outside the gene matches: 10. The CDR3 runs 17 residues. CDR1 is LGHNA and CDR2 is YNFKEQ in the germline V gene. The CDR3 region is CASSPGLAGAHGNEQYF. The DNA of the CDR3 is TGTGCCAGCAGCCCGGGACTAGCGGGGGCCCACGGGAACGAGCAGTACTTC.

Many counts were recorded for this clonotype. This chain links TRBV18 with TRBJ2-2, with unresolved D. The length of the CDR3 is 12 residues. V was clipped by 0 bases and J by 6 bases, with 2 bases between them. Germline CDR1 reads KGHSH; CDR2 reads LQKENI. The CDR3 sequence is CASSPPSGELFF. The CDR3 bases are TGTGCCAGCTCACCACCGTCCGGGGAGCTGTTTTTT.

This clonotype has just a few counts. The chain employs TRBV5-1 and TRBJ2-3; D assignment may be TRBD1 or TRBD2 (6 bases each). CDR1 SGHRS and CDR2 YFSETQ come from the germline V gene. CDR3 length equals 14 residues. Trimming stripped 4 bases from V and 4 bases from J, with 13 bases between. In nucleotides, the CDR3 is TGCGCCAGCAGCCCGGGGGCGGGTGCAGATACGCAGTATTTT. Amino acids: CASSPGAGADTQYF.

This clonotype was detected many times. This chain uses TRBV7-9 with TRBJ2-1; 8 positions agree with TRBD2. The trim removed 5 bases at V and 5 bases at J, leaving 8 bases unmatched. Per the germline V gene, CDR1 is SEHNR and CDR2 is FQNEAQ (reference sequence). The length of the CDR3 is 15 residues. CDR3 amino acids: CASSVGGGLDNEQFF. The DNA for the CDR3 is TGTGCCAGCAGCGTTGGCGGGGGGCTCGACAATGAGCAGTTCTTC. The complete variable domain, with remaining parts taken from reference TRBV7-9 and TRBJ2-1, reads DTGVSQNPRHKITKRGQNVTFRCDPISEHNRLYWYRQTLGQGPEFLTYFQNEAQLEKSRLLSDRFSAERPKGSFSTLEIQRTEQGDSAMYLCASSVGGGLDNEQFFGPGTRLTVL.